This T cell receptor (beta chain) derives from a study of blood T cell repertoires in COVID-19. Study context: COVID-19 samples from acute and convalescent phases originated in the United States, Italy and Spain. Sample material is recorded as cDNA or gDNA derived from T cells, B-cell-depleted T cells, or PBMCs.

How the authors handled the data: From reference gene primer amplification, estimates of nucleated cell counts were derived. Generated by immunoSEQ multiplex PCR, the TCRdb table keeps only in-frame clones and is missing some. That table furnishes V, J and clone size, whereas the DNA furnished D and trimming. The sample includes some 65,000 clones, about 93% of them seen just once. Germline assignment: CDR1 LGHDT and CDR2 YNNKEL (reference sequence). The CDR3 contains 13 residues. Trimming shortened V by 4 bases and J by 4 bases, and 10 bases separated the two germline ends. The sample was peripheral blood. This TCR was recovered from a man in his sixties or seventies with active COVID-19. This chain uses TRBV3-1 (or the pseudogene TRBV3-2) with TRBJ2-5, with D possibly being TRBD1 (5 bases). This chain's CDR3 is CASSRGAPETQYF. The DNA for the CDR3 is TGTGCCAGCAGCCGGGGCGCCCCAGAGACCCAGTACTTC.